This TCR beta chain was identified during a study of blood T cell repertoires in COVID-19. Turning to the study itself: The origin of the acute and convalescent COVID-19 samples was the United States, Italy and Spain.

This clone was observed a single time. Trimming at V came to 1 base and at J to 7 bases, leaving 14 bases not matched to a gene. The CDR3 extends over 18 amino acids. The germline V gene encodes CDR1 LGHNA and CDR2 YNFKEQ. The data were produced by immunoSEQ multiplex PCR, yet TCRdb's version contains in-frame clones alone and is incomplete. The profile shows about 250,000 clones, over 75% of them singletons. The chain has TRBV4-2 and TRBJ2-7; TRBD1 matches 12 bases. The sequence was collected from a man in his forties who had recovered from COVID-19. Specimen: PBMCs or T cells enriched from blood (not recorded which). The CDR3 reads CASSQVRARGQGAREQYF. DNA for the CDR3: TGTGCCAGCAGCCAAGTTAGGGCACGGGGACAGGGGGCGCGTGAGCAGTACTTC.